These 27 T cell receptor beta chains came from one sample sequenced in a study of T cell changes during pregnancy in multiple sclerosis. Assay: immunoSEQ multiplex PCR; the TCRdb copy retains only in-frame clones and omits some. The sample contains about 38,000 clones, under 95% of which appear only once. Sequenced material: CD4+ T cells from peripheral blood mononuclear cells, taken in the third trimester of pregnancy. Source of these receptors: a female donor in good health, enrolled as a control in a pregnancy study.

This clone appeared once. The CDR3: CASSLSGDAAEQYF. In DNA form, the CDR3 reads TGCGCCAGCAGCTTGTCGGGGGACGCTGCCGAGCAGTACTTC. J is TRBJ2-7 and V is TRBV5-1; tentatively, D is TRBD2 (6 bases). The CDR3 extends over 14 amino acids. The germline V and J ends were trimmed by 1 base and 6 bases, with 14 bases remaining between them. Germline assignment: CDR1 SGHRS and CDR2 YFSETQ.

The chain combines TRBV4-2 with TRBJ2-1; 13 bases fit TRBD2. V was clipped by 3 bases and J by 2 bases; unmatched bases: 4. This CDR3 is built from 17 residues. The germline V gene encodes CDR1 LGHNA and CDR2 YNFKEQ. The CDR3 here is CASSQSGTSGTYNEQFF. Here the CDR3 DNA reads TGTGCCAGCAGCCAGTCCGGGACTAGCGGGACCTACAATGAGCAGTTCTTC.

This clone was detected only a few times. This chain joins TRBV5-4 and TRBJ2-1; the match to TRBD2 covers 12 bases. V shed 3 bases and J 3 bases; nucleotides not matched to a gene: 10. Germline CDR1 reads SGHNT; CDR2 reads YYREEE (reference sequence). The CDR3 is 18 amino acids. Here the CDR3 DNA reads TGTGCCAGCAGCTACCGGCGACTAGCGGGAGCCCTCTACAATGAGCAGTTCTTC. It is translated as CASSYRRLAGALYNEQFF.

This chain joins TRBV6-1 and TRBJ1-2; 8 bases are shared with TRBD1. Per the germline V gene, CDR1 is MNHNS and CDR2 is SASEGT. CDR3 length: 18 amino acids. Unmatched junction bases numbered 13, after V lost 2 bases and J lost 2 bases. Written as DNA, the CDR3 is TGTGCCAGCAGTGAAAGAGAAAGCAGGGGGCTAAGAAACTATGGCTACACCTTC. The encoded protein is CASSERESRGLRNYGYTF.

This clone was seen just once. This chain connects TRBV6-4 to TRBJ2-3; the match to TRBD1 covers 11 bases. V shed 5 bases and J 4 bases; nucleotides not matched to a gene: 2. CDR1 and CDR2 from the germline V gene are MRHNA and SNTAGT. The length of the CDR3 is 14 residues. The CDR3 region is CASSRDRGADTQYF. For the CDR3, the DNA is TGTGCCAGCAGTAGGGACAGGGGGGCAGATACGCAGTATTTT.

CDR3 nucleotides: TGCGCCAGCAGGCGGGAGGGGAGCTCCTACAATGAGCAGTTCTTC. The encoded protein is CASRREGSSYNEQFF. V gene TRBV5-1 combines with J gene TRBJ2-1; 9 bases fit TRBD2. CDR3 length equals 15 residues. Trimming cost V 5 bases and J 0 bases; bases outside gene matches: 3. Germline V lookup: CDR1 SGHRS, CDR2 YFSETQ.

The chain recombines TRBV12-5 with TRBJ1-5, with D unclear. The V and J ends lost 7 bases and 7 bases respectively, with 8 bases between them. CDR1 and CDR2 (germline): LGHNT, FRNRAP. The CDR3 runs 11 residues. Here the CDR3 DNA reads TGTGCTAGTGACCTTCGGCAGCCCCAGCATTTT. It yields the protein CASDLRQPQHF.

The chain joins TRBV7-9 to TRBJ1-2; 8 bases fit TRBD1. The CDR3 spans 15 residues. Germline V gene data show CDR1 as SEHNR and CDR2 as FQNEAQ (reference sequence). Trimming cost V 4 bases and J 8 bases; bases outside gene matches: 12. The CDR3 is CASSSYSGQGVGYTF. The CDR3, as DNA: TGTGCCAGCAGCTCCTATAGTGGACAGGGCGTCGGCTACACCTTC.

J is TRBJ2-5 and V is TRBV5-1, with unresolved D. The J call could be wrong; TRBJ2-7 is a better fit for the DNA end. The CDR3 length is 13 residues. Germline loops: CDR1 SGHRS, CDR2 YFSETQ. DNA for the CDR3: TGCGCCAGCAGCTTGGGTGATGGCGGCGAGCAGTACTTC. Protein: CASSLGDGGEQYF.

The V call is TRBV27, the J call TRBJ1-5; tentative D call: TRBD1 (5 bases). The CDR3 sequence is 13 residues long. The V end lost 5 bases, the J end lost 7 bases, and 12 bases lay between the germline ends. Germline V gene sequence: CDR1 MNHEY, CDR2 SMNVEV (reference sequence). In DNA form, the CDR3 reads TGTGCCAGCAGTCACAGTCCAGGGCAGCCCCAGCATTTT. The encoded protein is CASSHSPGQPQHF.

The chain combines TRBV7-9 with TRBJ1-3, with D perhaps TRBD1 (5 bases). The V and J ends lost 3 bases and 0 bases respectively, with 15 bases between them. Germline CDR1 SEHNR, CDR2 FQNEAQ (reference sequence). The CDR3 is 17 amino acids. The CDR3 sequence is CASSFERQISSGNTIYF. CDR3 bases: TGTGCCAGCAGCTTCGAGAGACAGATCTCCTCTGGAAACACCATATATTTT. Combining the CDR3 with reference TRBV7-9 and TRBJ1-3 gives the whole variable domain DTGVSQNPRHKITKRGQNVTFRCDPISEHNRLYWYRQTLGQGPEFLTYFQNEAQLEKSRLLSDRFSAERPKGSFSTLEIQRTEQGDSAMYLCASSFERQISSGNTIYFGEGSWLTVV.

V gene TRBV11-2 combines with J gene TRBJ2-7, with D possibly TRBD1 on 5 matching bases. This CDR3 is 15 amino acids long. V lost 3 bases and J 1 base, leaving 13 bases between the germline ends. Germline lookup yields CDR1 SGHAT and CDR2 FQNNGV. The CDR3 coding sequence is TGTGCCAGCAGCTTGGGGCCAGTCCTGTCCTACGAGCAGTACTTC. This gives the protein CASSLGPVLSYEQYF. The whole variable domain, remainder taken from reference TRBV11-2 and TRBJ2-7, is EAGVAQSPRYKIIEKRQSVAFWCNPISGHATLYWYQQILGQGPKLLIQFQNNGVVDDSQLPKDRFSAERLKGVDSTLKIQPAKLEDSAVYLCASSLGPVLSYEQYFGPGTRLTVT.

The gene calls are TRBV5-1 and TRBJ2-1, with 15 bases identical to TRBD2. The CDR3 is 16 residues long. Looked up from germline, CDR1 is SGHRS and CDR2 is YFSETQ. V lost 4 bases to trimming and J lost 9 bases; unmatched junction nucleotides: 8. This chain's CDR3 is CASSPWTSGGAGEQFF. CDR3 bases: TGCGCCAGCAGCCCATGGACTAGCGGGGGGGCCGGTGAGCAGTTCTTC.

J is TRBJ1-5 and V is TRBV4-1; 7 bases fit TRBD1. Germline loops: CDR1 MGHRA, CDR2 YSYEKL. The CDR3 covers 18 residues. J gave up 0 bases and V 0 bases, and 8 bases lay outside the gene matches. The CDR3 nucleotides read TGCGCCAGCAGCCAAGATCGACAGGGCCCGTATAGCAATCAGCCCCAGCATTTT. Its protein product is CASSQDRQGPYSNQPQHF.

V is TRBV30 and J is TRBJ2-3, with a possible D match to TRBD1 (6 bases). In germline, CDR1 is GTSNPN, CDR2 SVGIG (reference sequence). Deletions cut 3 bases from V and 2 bases from J, with 12 bases between. This CDR3 is 14 amino acids long. CDR3 nucleotide sequence: TGTGCCTGGAGCAAAGGGGGATCCACAGATACGCAGTATTTT. Its translation: CAWSKGGSTDTQYF.

The rearrangement uses TRBV14 and TRBJ1-1; D might be TRBD1 (5 bases). The length of the CDR3 is 16 residues. V dropped 0 bases and J dropped 0 bases, with 11 bases sitting between them. From germline, CDR1 is SGHDN and CDR2 FVKESK. The CDR3 region is CASSQDRGNLNTEAFF. In DNA, the CDR3 is TGTGCCAGCAGCCAAGACCGGGGGAACTTGAACACTGAAGCTTTCTTT.

V is TRBV30 and J is TRBJ1-3; D possibly corresponds to TRBD1 (6 bases). The germline gives CDR1 GTSNPN, CDR2 SVGIG (reference sequence). The CDR3 sequence is 14 residues long. V was trimmed by 4 bases and J by 0 bases, leaving 10 bases between them. The CDR3 sequence: CAWNRGNSGNTIYF. CDR3 DNA sequence: TGTGCCTGGAATAGGGGGAACTCTGGAAACACCATATATTTT. Supplemented by reference TRBV30 and TRBJ1-3, the full variable domain reads SQTIHQWPATLVQPVGSPLSLECTVEGTSNPNLYWYRQAAGRGLQLLFYSVGIGQISSEVPQNLSASRPQDRQFILSSKKLLLSDSGFYLCAWNRGNSGNTIYFGEGSWLTVV.

V gene TRBV5-1 combines with J gene TRBJ2-1; 12 bases match TRBD2. Germline CDR1 and CDR2: SGHRS and YFSETQ. The CDR3 consists of 15 residues. V shed 3 bases and J 7 bases; nucleotides not matched to a gene: 5. The CDR3 DNA is TGCGCCAGCAGCTGGGGGGGACTAGCGGGTAATGAGCAGTTCTTC. Encoded protein: CASSWGGLAGNEQFF.

The chain links TRBV18 to TRBJ2-1, with 8 bases that match TRBD2. The CDR3 length is 15 residues. V trimming: 6 bases; J trimming: 6 bases; junction bases outside the gene matches: 10. Germline CDR1 reads KGHSH; CDR2 reads LQKENI. The CDR3, as DNA: TGTGCCAGCTCCCCCACCCGGGAGGGGACCAATGAGCAGTTCTTC. As protein: CASSPTREGTNEQFF.

This chain uses TRBV4-1 with TRBJ1-2; D gene unclear. V shed 4 bases and J shed 4 bases, with 16 bases lying between them. Looked up from germline, CDR1 is MGHRA and CDR2 is YSYEKL. CDR3 length: 15 amino acids. The CDR3 DNA reads TGCGCCAGCAGCCCTACCGTTACAGCCAGCTATGGCTACACCTTC. This translates into CASSPTVTASYGYTF.

The chain has TRBV9 and TRBJ1-1, with D unclear. This CDR3 region has 19 residues. Germline-derived CDR1 and CDR2 are SGDLS and YYNGEE. Trimming cost V 4 bases and J 0 bases, with 25 bases left between them. The chain's CDR3 is CASSPRPRLPFHMNTEAFF. CDR3 DNA: TGTGCCAGCAGCCCACGCCCCAGACTACCATTCCACATGAACACTGAAGCTTTCTTT.

This chain connects TRBV7-3 to TRBJ1-1, with 7 bases lining up with TRBD1. Germline loops: CDR1 SGHTA, CDR2 FQGTGA. The CDR3 covers 14 residues. J lost 4 bases, V lost 6 bases, and 8 bases had no gene match. The CDR3 region is CASSPQGGVTEAFF. Written as DNA, the CDR3 is TGTGCCAGCAGTCCCCAGGGGGGTGTCACTGAAGCTTTCTTT.

Only a few counts were recorded for this clone. The genes are TRBV10-3 and TRBJ2-7; 7 nucleotides align to TRBD2. The V gene end was trimmed by 2 bases and the J gene end by 4 bases; junction bases not matched to a gene: 14. The CDR3 is 17 amino acids. Germline CDR1 is ENHRY and CDR2 is SYGVKD. The CDR3 loop reads CAISEQVVTGGIYEQYF. DNA for the CDR3: TGTGCCATCAGTGAGCAAGTAGTCACGGGAGGAATTTACGAGCAGTACTTC.

The chain joins TRBV9 to TRBJ1-5; 8 bases line up with TRBD1. Germline trimming cut 0 bases from V and 2 bases from J; bases unmatched to any gene: 4. The germline CDR1 and CDR2 sequences are SGDLS and YYNGEE. The CDR3 spans 16 residues. The chain's CDR3 is CASSVGPGGGNQPQHF. The DNA for the CDR3 is TGTGCCAGCAGCGTAGGTCCAGGGGGCGGCAATCAGCCCCAGCATTTT. Based on the CDR3 plus reference TRBV9 and TRBJ1-5, the full variable domain is DSGVTQTPKHLITATGQRVTLRCSPRSGDLSVYWYQQSLDQGLQFLIQYYNGEERAKGNILERFSAQQFPDLHSELNLSSLELGDSALYFCASSVGPGGGNQPQHFGDGTRLSIL.

The chain is built from TRBV4-1 and TRBJ1-1, with D perhaps matching TRBD1 (6 bases). The CDR3 totals 15 residues. V was pared by 2 bases and J by 4 bases, with 14 bases between. In germline, CDR1 is MGHRA, CDR2 YSYEKL. The CDR3 nucleotides read TGCGCCAGCAGCCAATGGACAGCGCCGGTCACTGAAGCTTTCTTT. Protein product: CASSQWTAPVTEAFF.

The sample holds a few counts of this clone. The chain employs TRBV7-8 and TRBJ1-5; no clear D. V lost 5 bases, J lost 1 base, and 24 bases lay in between. The CDR3 spans 19 residues. CDR1 is SGHVS and CDR2 is FQNEAQ in the germline V gene. As DNA, the CDR3 is TGTGCCAGCAGCCGCGGTGACTTACCATACTTTCAAAGCAATCAGCCCCAGCATTTT. It translates to CASSRGDLPYFQSNQPQHF.

The chain couples TRBV5-1 to TRBJ2-2; D is perhaps TRBD1 (6 bases). CDR3 length: 15 amino acids. Per the germline V gene, CDR1 is SGHRS and CDR2 is YFSETQ. Between the trimmed V and J ends, which lost 6 bases and 1 base, there was a span of 13 bases. The CDR3 loop reads CASNKQGVNTGELFF. The CDR3 nucleotides read TGCGCCAGCAACAAACAGGGTGTGAACACCGGGGAGCTGTTTTTT. The variable domain in full, completed from reference TRBV5-1 and TRBJ2-2, reads KAGVTQTPRYLIKTRGQQVTLSCSPISGHRSVSWYQQTPGQGLQFLFEYFSETQRNKGNFPGRFSGRQFSNSRSEMNVSTLELGDSALYLCASNKQGVNTGELFFGEGSRLTVL.